The 9 T cell receptor beta chains below all came from one sample that was sequenced in a study of identical twins. TCRdb processed the 5' RACE reads anew with MiXCR; each CDR3 protein has one entry. The table includes some 690,000 distinct CDR3 sequences, around 21% detected once. The sample also formed part of further work on T cells expressing NK-cell markers.

What was sequenced was PBMCs. The receptors here all came from a woman under 30 in good health.

This clonotype was seen many times. This sequence joins TRBV7-2 and TRBJ2-1; TRBD2 is a possible D gene (5 bases). The germline V gene has CDR1 SGHTA and CDR2 FQGNSA. This CDR3 is 16 amino acids long. Trimming stripped 2 bases from V and 5 bases from J, with 16 bases between. The DNA for the CDR3 is TGTGCCAGCAGCTTAATAGTAGCAGCGGCCCACAATGAGCAGTTCTTC. Translated, it gives CASSLIVAAAHNEQFF.

V is TRBV9 and J is TRBJ2-2, with TRBD1 matching over 8 bases. Germline V gene lookup returns CDR1 SGDLS and CDR2 YYNGEE. V was clipped by 4 bases and J by 7 bases; unmatched bases: 12. This CDR3 has 16 amino acids. DNA for the CDR3: TGTGCCAGCAGCATAGCCTGGACAGGGCTCCACGGGGAGCTGTTTTTT. This gives the protein CASSIAWTGLHGELFF.

The J gene is TRBJ2-7, the V gene TRBV6-2 or TRBV6-3, with a weak D call TRBD2 (6 bases). Trimming pared 2 bases from V and 3 bases from J, leaving 11 bases between. The germline CDR1 and CDR2 sequences are MNHEY and SVGEGT. The CDR3 is 14 amino acids. The CDR3 loop is CASSYRSGLYEQYF. The DNA of the CDR3 is TGTGCCAGCAGTTACAGGAGCGGGCTCTACGAGCAGTACTTC.

The chain has TRBV5-1 and TRBJ1-1; 9 nucleotides agree with TRBD1. In germline, CDR1 is SGHRS, CDR2 YFSETQ. CDR3 size: 15 residues. V lost 4 bases and J lost 1; bases outside the gene matches: 5. The CDR3 loop is CASSPRDRENTEAFF. DNA of the CDR3: TGCGCCAGCAGCCCCCGGGACAGGGAGAACACTGAAGCTTTCTTT.

The chain recombines TRBV2 with TRBJ2-3; D remains unclear. Per the germline V gene, CDR1 is SNHLY and CDR2 is FYNNEI. V was trimmed by 0 bases and J by 0 bases, leaving 4 bases between them. This CDR3 contains 14 residues. The CDR3 loop is CASSEALSTDTQYF. CDR3 bases: TGTGCCAGCAGTGAAGCGCTTAGCACAGATACGCAGTATTTT.

This clonotype appeared a few times. V usage is TRBV20-1 and J usage is TRBJ2-7; perhaps TRBD2 as D (6 bases). V was cut by 3 bases and J by 2 bases, with 14 bases left in between. CDR1 is DFQATT, CDR2 SNEGSKA, per germline (reference sequence). The CDR3 is made up of 14 amino acids. The CDR3 here is CSASPGGATYEQYF. CDR3 nucleotides: TGCAGTGCTAGCCCTGGCGGGGCGACCTACGAGCAGTACTTC.

This clonotype occurred a few times. The chain employs TRBV10-3 and TRBJ2-3; 8 bases fit TRBD2. Germline V CDR1 and CDR2: ENHRY, SYGVKD. V was clipped by 3 bases and J by 4 bases; unmatched bases: 0. The CDR3 totals 13 residues. The CDR3 loop is CAISDGRADTQYF. DNA for the CDR3: TGTGCCATCAGTGACGGGAGGGCAGATACGCAGTATTTT.

The sample holds many counts of this clonotype. The chain carries TRBV29-1 and TRBJ2-5; D is tentatively TRBD1 or TRBD2 (5 bases each). The V gene lost 8 bases and the J gene lost 10 bases, with 23 bases spanning the gap. This CDR3 region has 13 residues. Looked up from germline, CDR1 is SQVTM and CDR2 is ANQGSEA. The CDR3 DNA is TGCAGCAGCCAGGCTGGCATTGAGGGGAGCCAGTACTTC. Translation: CSSQAGIEGSQYF.

This clonotype has at least ten counts. The chain employs TRBV5-6 and TRBJ2-3; 10 bases match TRBD2. CDR1 and CDR2 from the germline V gene are SGHDT and YYEEEE. Trimming took 4 bases from V and 3 from J; bases not matched to a gene: 8. This CDR3 region has 16 residues. The CDR3 DNA reads as TGTGCCAGCAGCGAACCACTAGCGGGGTCGACAGATACGCAGTATTTT. Amino acids: CASSEPLAGSTDTQYF.